These T cell receptor beta chains were read from a single sample in a study of cytotoxic CD8 clonotypes in ibrutinib-treated CLL. Assay used: immunoSEQ multiplex PCR; TCRdb lists only in-frame clones, some missing. The table records hundreds of thousands of clones, roughly three quarters of them present only once. This specimen was PBMCs, taken after 12 months of ibrutinib treatment. These receptors came from a human donor with chronic lymphocytic leukemia. The CDR3 runs from the conserved cysteine through the conserved F or W. Each record gives: D gene, J gene, clone size, V gene, CDR3 protein, CDR3 DNA. The D gene is left open where the match is weak. Size tells how often a clone was seen (once, few, many) or the class of an expanded clone, and some rows leave it out.

D gene: -
J gene: TRBJ2-1
clone size: -
V gene: TRBV10-3
CDR3 protein: CAIMGGSYNEQFF
CDR3 DNA: TGTGCCATCATGGGGGGCTCCTACAATGAGCAGTTCTTC

D gene: -
J gene: TRBJ1-1
clone size: few
V gene: TRBV19
CDR3 protein: CASSPGVGTEAFF
CDR3 DNA: TGTGCCAGCAGTCCGGGGGTCGGGACTGAAGCTTTCTTT

D gene: -
J gene: TRBJ2-7
clone size: -
V gene: TRBV29-1
CDR3 protein: CSVGDPRYEQYF
CDR3 DNA: TGCAGCGTCGGGGACCCGCGGTACGAGCAGTACTTC

D gene: TRBD1
J gene: TRBJ1-1
clone size: -
V gene: TRBV11-3
CDR3 protein: CASSLSGQGLTEAFF
CDR3 DNA: TGTGCCAGCAGCTTATCTGGACAGGGTCTCACTGAAGCTTTCTTT

D gene: -
J gene: TRBJ1-6
clone size: -
V gene: TRBV7-9
CDR3 protein: CASSLDRDGSPLHF
CDR3 DNA: TGTGCCAGCAGCTTAGACAGGGACGGGTCACCCCTCCACTTT

D gene: -
J gene: TRBJ2-7
clone size: -
V gene: TRBV5-1
CDR3 protein: CASSLLQGYYEQYF
CDR3 DNA: TGCGCCAGCAGCTTGTTGCAGGGTTACTACGAGCAGTACTTC

D gene: -
J gene: TRBJ1-2
clone size: -
V gene: TRBV11-2
CDR3 protein: CASSSAEGLYGYTF
CDR3 DNA: TGTGCCAGCAGCTCCGCAGAGGGCCTATATGGCTACACCTTC

D gene: -
J gene: TRBJ1-3
clone size: few
V gene: TRBV5-1
CDR3 protein: CASSQGSGNTIYF
CDR3 DNA: TGCGCCAGCAGCCAGGGCTCTGGAAACACCATATATTTT

D gene: -
J gene: TRBJ2-5
clone size: many
V gene: TRBV4-1
CDR3 protein: CASSQDGTGLPYF
CDR3 DNA: TGCGCCAGCAGCCAAGATGGAACGGGACTCCCGTACTTC

D gene: -
J gene: TRBJ2-5
clone size: once
V gene: TRBV7-7
CDR3 protein: CAVGGETQYF
CDR3 DNA: TGTGCTGTTGGGGGAGAGACCCAGTACTTC

D gene: -
J gene: TRBJ1-1
clone size: few
V gene: TRBV19
CDR3 protein: CASSIARTGTTTEAFF
CDR3 DNA: TGTGCCAGTAGTATAGCTCGTACAGGGACCACCACTGAAGCTTTCTTT

D gene: TRBD1
J gene: TRBJ1-5
clone size: once
V gene: TRBV19
CDR3 protein: CASIGTANQPQHF
CDR3 DNA: TGTGCCAGTATCGGGACAGCAAATCAGCCCCAGCATTTT

D gene: -
J gene: TRBJ2-7
clone size: -
V gene: TRBV30
CDR3 protein: CAWRGSAYEQYF
CDR3 DNA: TGTGCCTGGAGAGGGAGTGCCTACGAGCAGTACTTC

D gene: -
J gene: TRBJ1-1
clone size: -
V gene: TRBV14
CDR3 protein: CASSLEIVNTEAFF
CDR3 DNA: TGTGCCAGCAGCCTGGAAATCGTGAACACTGAAGCTTTCTTT

D gene: TRBD2
J gene: TRBJ2-3
clone size: few
V gene: TRBV7-9
CDR3 protein: CASSLSGGATDTQYF
CDR3 DNA: TGTGCCAGCAGCCTTAGCGGGGGGGCAACAGATACGCAGTATTTT

D gene: -
J gene: TRBJ1-2
clone size: once
V gene: TRBV19
CDR3 protein: CASSIFQWAPYGYTF
CDR3 DNA: TGTGCCAGTAGTATATTCCAGTGGGCCCCATATGGCTACACCTTC

D gene: -
J gene: TRBJ2-3
clone size: -
V gene: TRBV14
CDR3 protein: CASSHGFASTDTQYF
CDR3 DNA: TGTGCCAGCAGCCACGGCTTTGCTAGCACAGATACGCAGTATTTT

D gene: -
J gene: TRBJ1-4
clone size: -
V gene: TRBV25-1
CDR3 protein: CASSEWGEEKLFF
CDR3 DNA: TGTGCCAGCAGTGAATGGGGTGAGGAAAAACTGTTTTTT

D gene: -
J gene: TRBJ1-2
clone size: -
V gene: TRBV5-1
CDR3 protein: CASVWSGKRALKGGYTF
CDR3 DNA: TGCGCCAGCGTGTGGAGCGGAAAAAGGGCCCTAAAGGGTGGCTACACCTTC

D gene: TRBD1
J gene: TRBJ2-3
clone size: -
V gene: TRBV7-9
CDR3 protein: CATGQGADTQYF
CDR3 DNA: TGTGCCACCGGACAGGGGGCAGATACGCAGTATTTT

D gene: -
J gene: TRBJ1-1
clone size: -
V gene: TRBV6-5
CDR3 protein: CASSYSTGAEAFF
CDR3 DNA: TGTGCCAGCAGTTACTCCACGGGGGCTGAAGCTTTCTTT

D gene: TRBD1
J gene: TRBJ2-7
clone size: -
V gene: TRBV11-2
CDR3 protein: CASSLGRDSTYEQYF
CDR3 DNA: TGTGCCAGCAGCTTAGGCCGGGACAGCACCTACGAGCAGTACTTC

D gene: TRBD2
J gene: TRBJ2-7
clone size: -
V gene: TRBV4-1
CDR3 protein: CASSQHSGASSYEQYF
CDR3 DNA: TGCGCCAGCAGCCAGCATAGCGGGGCCAGCTCCTACGAGCAGTACTTC

D gene: TRBD2
J gene: TRBJ2-2
clone size: -
V gene: TRBV5-4
CDR3 protein: CASSPLGSGPNTGELFF
CDR3 DNA: TGTGCCAGCAGCCCCCTGGGTAGCGGGCCGAACACCGGGGAGCTGTTTTTT

D gene: -
J gene: TRBJ2-3
clone size: -
V gene: TRBV28
CDR3 protein: CASSFRYSTDTQYF
CDR3 DNA: TGTGCCAGCAGTTTTCGGTATTCCACAGATACGCAGTATTTT

D gene: TRBD1
J gene: TRBJ1-5
clone size: few
V gene: TRBV7-9
CDR3 protein: CASSLAGQSNQPQHF
CDR3 DNA: TGTGCCAGCAGCTTAGCGGGACAGTCCAATCAGCCCCAGCATTTT